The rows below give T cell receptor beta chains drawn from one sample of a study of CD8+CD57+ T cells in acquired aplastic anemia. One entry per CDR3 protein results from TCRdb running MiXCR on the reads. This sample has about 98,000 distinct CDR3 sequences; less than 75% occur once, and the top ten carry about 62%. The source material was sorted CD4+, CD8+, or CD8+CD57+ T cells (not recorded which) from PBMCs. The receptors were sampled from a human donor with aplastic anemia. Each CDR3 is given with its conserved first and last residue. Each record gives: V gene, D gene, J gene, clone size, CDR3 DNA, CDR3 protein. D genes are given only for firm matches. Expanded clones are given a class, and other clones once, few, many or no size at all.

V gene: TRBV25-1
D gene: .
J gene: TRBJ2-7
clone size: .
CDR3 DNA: TGTGCCAGCAGTGAAATGGCGCGAGGCAGGGGAAACTACGAGCAGTACTTC
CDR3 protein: CASSEMARGRGNYEQYF

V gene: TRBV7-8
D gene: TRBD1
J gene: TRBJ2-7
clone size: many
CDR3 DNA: TGTGCCAGCAGCACGCATAGACAGGGGAGCTCCTACGAGCAGTACTTC
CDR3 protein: CASSTHRQGSSYEQYF

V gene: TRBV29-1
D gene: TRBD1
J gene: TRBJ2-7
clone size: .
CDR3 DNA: TGCAGCGTGATAACTTTACAGGGGAGCAACGAGCAGTACTTC
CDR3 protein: CSVITLQGSNEQYF

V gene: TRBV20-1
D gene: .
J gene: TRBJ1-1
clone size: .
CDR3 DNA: TGCAGTGCTAGCTTTGGCACTGAAGCTTTCTTT
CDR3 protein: CSASFGTEAFF

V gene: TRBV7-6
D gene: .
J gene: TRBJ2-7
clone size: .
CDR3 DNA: TGTGCCAGCAGCTTAAGGATATCCCGTGACGAGCAGTACTTC
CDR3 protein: CASSLRISRDEQYF

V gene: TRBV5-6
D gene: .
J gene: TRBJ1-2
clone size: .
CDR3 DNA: TGTGCCAGCAGCTTGACCTTAGACAGTGGCTACACCTTC
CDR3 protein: CASSLTLDSGYTF

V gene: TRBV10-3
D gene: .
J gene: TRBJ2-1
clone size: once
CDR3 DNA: TGTGCCATCAGTGAGAGGGAAACCTCCTACAATGAGCAGTTCTTC
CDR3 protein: CAISERETSYNEQFF

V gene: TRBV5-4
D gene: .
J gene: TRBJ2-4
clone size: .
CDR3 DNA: TGTGCCAGCAGCTTGGATGCAGGGTGGGATCAGTACTTC
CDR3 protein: CASSLDAGWDQYF

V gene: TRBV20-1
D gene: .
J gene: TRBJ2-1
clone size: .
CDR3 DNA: TGCAGTGCAAGAGAAAGGACTGGGAGCTCCTACAATGAGCAGTTCTTC
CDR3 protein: CSARERTGSSYNEQFF

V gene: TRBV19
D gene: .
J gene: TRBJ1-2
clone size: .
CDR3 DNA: TGTGCCAGTAGATCACAGGGAGCAAAAGGCTACACCTTC
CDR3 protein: CASRSQGAKGYTF

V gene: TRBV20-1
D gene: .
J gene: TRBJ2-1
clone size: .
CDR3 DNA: TGCAGTGCTAGAGATATGCTTGGGAATGAGCAGTTCTTC
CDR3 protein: CSARDMLGNEQFF

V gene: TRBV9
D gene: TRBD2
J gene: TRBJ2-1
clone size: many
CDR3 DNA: TGTGCCAGCAGCGGAACAGGGGGACTAGCGGGATACAATGAGCAGTTCTTC
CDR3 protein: CASSGTGGLAGYNEQFF

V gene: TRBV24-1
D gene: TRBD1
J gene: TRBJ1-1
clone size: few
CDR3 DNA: TGTGCCACGAAAGACAGGGGGAACACTGAAGCTTTCTTT
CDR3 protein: CATKDRGNTEAFF

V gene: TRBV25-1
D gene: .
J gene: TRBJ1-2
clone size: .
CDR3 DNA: TGTGCCAGCAGTGAATCGACGGCATATGGCTACACCTTC
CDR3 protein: CASSESTAYGYTF

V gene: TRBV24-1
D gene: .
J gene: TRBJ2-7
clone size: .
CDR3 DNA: TGTGCCACCAGTGATACGGGTGGCGAGCAGTACTTC
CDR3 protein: CATSDTGGEQYF

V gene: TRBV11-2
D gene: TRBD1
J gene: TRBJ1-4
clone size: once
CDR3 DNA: TGTGCCAGCAGCTTACGGCCCCAGGGGGCGGGTGAAAAACTGTTTTTT
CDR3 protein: CASSLRPQGAGEKLFF

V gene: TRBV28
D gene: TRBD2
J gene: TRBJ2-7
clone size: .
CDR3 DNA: TGTGCCAGCAGTTTATCCTCTAGCGGGAGTCACGAGCAGTACTTC
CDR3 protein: CASSLSSSGSHEQYF

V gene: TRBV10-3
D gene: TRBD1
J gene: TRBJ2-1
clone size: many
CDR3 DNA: TGTGCCATCCGGACAGGAGAGCACAATGAGCAGTTCTTC
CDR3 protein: CAIRTGEHNEQFF

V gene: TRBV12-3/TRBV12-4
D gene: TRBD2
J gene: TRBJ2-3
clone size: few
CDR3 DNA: TGTGCCAGCAGTCAATCCGGACTAGCGGGGCAATATACGCAGTATTTT
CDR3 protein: CASSQSGLAGQYTQYF

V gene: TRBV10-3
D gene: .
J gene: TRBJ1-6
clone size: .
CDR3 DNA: TGTGCCATCAGCCAAGAGGAGGGGCTGGGTTCACCCCTCCACTTT
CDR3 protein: CAISQEEGLGSPLHF

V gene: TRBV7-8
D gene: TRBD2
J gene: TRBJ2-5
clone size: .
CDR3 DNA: TGTGCCAGCAGCACATGGACTAGCGGGAGAGGAGAGACCCAGTACTTC
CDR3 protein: CASSTWTSGRGETQYF

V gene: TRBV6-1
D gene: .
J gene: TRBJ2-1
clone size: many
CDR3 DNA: TGTGCCAGCAGTGATGATAGGGCCTACAATGAGCAGTTCTTC
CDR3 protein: CASSDDRAYNEQFF

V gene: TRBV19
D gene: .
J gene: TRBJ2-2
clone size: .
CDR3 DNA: TGTGCCAGTAGTTTGGGACAGAACACCGGGGAGCTGTTTTTT
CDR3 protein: CASSLGQNTGELFF

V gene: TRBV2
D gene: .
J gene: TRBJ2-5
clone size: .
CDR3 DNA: TGTGCCAGCAGTGACAGTCGTTTCGGGCCCAAAGAGACCCAGTACTTC
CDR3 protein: CASSDSRFGPKETQYF

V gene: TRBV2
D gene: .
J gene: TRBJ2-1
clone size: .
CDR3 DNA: TGTGCCAGCAGTGAATTCGGGGTATTGTACAATGAGCAGTTCTTC
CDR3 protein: CASSEFGVLYNEQFF

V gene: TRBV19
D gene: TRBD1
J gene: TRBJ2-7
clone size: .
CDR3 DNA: TGTGCCAGTAGTTTCGACAGGGGACCCATCTACGAGCAGTACTTC
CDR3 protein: CASSFDRGPIYEQYF

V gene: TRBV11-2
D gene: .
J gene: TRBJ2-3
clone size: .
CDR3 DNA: TGTGCCAGCAGCGAGGGAGAGGGACGATCAGATACGCAGTATTTT
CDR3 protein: CASSEGEGRSDTQYF

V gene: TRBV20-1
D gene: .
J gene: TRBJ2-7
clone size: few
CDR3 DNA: TGCAGTGCTAGAGCGCCTTTAGGGCCGGACGAGCAGTACTTC
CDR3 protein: CSARAPLGPDEQYF

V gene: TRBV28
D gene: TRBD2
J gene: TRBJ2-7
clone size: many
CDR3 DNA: TGTGCCAGCACTCTAGCGGGAGGGGACTACGAGCAGTACTTC
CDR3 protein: CASTLAGGDYEQYF

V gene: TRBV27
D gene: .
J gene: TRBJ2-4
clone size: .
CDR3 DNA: TGTGCCAGCAGCCCCAGCCTAGTAGCCAAAAACATTCAGTACTTC
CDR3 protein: CASSPSLVAKNIQYF

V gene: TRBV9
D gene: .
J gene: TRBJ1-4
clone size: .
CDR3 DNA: TGTGCCAGCAGCGTAGTAGGGAGTCCTAATGAAAAACTGTTTTTT
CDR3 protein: CASSVVGSPNEKLFF

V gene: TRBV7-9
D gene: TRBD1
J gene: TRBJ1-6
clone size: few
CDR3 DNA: TGTGCCAGCCGGGACAGGGACAGTTCACCCCTCCACTTT
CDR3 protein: CASRDRDSSPLHF

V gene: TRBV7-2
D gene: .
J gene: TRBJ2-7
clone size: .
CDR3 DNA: TGTGCCAGCAGCTTAGAAAGAGCCTACGAGCAGTACTTC
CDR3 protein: CASSLERAYEQYF

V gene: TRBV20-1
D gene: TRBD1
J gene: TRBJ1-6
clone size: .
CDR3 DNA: TGCAGTGCCCGTTCGAAACAGGGGACCGATAATTCACCCCTCCACTTT
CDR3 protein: CSARSKQGTDNSPLHF

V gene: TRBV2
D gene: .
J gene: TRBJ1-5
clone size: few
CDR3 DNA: TGTGCCAGCAGATACAGGGAAGGTCAGCCCCAGCATTTT
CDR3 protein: CASRYREGQPQHF

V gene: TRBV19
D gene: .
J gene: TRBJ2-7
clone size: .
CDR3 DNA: TGTGCCAGTAGTGAACAGGTTAGCTCCTACGAGCAGTACTTC
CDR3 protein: CASSEQVSSYEQYF

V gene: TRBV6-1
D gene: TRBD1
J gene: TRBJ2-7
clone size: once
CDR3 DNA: TGTGCCAGCGGGCGGACAGGCTACGAGCAGTACTTC
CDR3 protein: CASGRTGYEQYF

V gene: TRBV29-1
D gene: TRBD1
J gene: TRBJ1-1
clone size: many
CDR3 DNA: TGCAGCGTTAGGGACAGGGGGGCGAGTGAAGCTTTCTTT
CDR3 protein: CSVRDRGASEAFF

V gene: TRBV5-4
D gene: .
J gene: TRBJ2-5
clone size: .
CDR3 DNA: TGTGCCAGCAGTTACGCTGGGTTGGGGACCCAGTACTTC
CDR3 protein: CASSYAGLGTQYF

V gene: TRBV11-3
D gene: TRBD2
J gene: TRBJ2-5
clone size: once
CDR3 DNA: TGTGCCAGCAGCAAACCGACTAGCGGAGAGACCCAGTACTTC
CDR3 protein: CASSKPTSGETQYF

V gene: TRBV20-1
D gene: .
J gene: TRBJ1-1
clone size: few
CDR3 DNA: TGCAGTGCTACCCGTCAGAGCACTGAAGCTTTCTTT
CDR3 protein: CSATRQSTEAFF

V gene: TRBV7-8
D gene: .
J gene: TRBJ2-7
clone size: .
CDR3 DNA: TGTGCCAGCAGCTTAGCGCTTTCAGGCTACTACGAGCAGTACTTC
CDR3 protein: CASSLALSGYYEQYF

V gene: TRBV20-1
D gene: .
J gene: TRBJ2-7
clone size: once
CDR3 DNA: TGCAGTGCTAGAACCCTGCAGGCGAGCCCCTACGAGCAGTACTTC
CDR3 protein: CSARTLQASPYEQYF

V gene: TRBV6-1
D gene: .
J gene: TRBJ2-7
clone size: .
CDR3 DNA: TGTGCCAGCAGACAATTCGGGGGGCTAGGCGAGCAGTACTTC
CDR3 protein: CASRQFGGLGEQYF

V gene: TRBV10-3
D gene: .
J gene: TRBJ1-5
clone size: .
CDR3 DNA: TGTGCCATCAGTGAGGGGAACAATCAGCCCCAGCATTTT
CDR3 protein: CAISEGNNQPQHF

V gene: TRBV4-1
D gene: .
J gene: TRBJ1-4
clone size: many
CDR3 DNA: TGCGCCAGCAGCCAAGACCCGCACTTGAAAGAAAAACTGTTTTTT
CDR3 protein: CASSQDPHLKEKLFF

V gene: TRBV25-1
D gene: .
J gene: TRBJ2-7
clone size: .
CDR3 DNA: TGTGCCAGCAGTCATCAGGGGAGACCCTCCTACGAGCAGTACTTC
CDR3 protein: CASSHQGRPSYEQYF

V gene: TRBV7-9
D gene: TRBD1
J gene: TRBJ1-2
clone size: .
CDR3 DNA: TGTGCCAGCAGCTTAGAGGGGACAGGGGGCTATGGCTACACCTTC
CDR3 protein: CASSLEGTGGYGYTF

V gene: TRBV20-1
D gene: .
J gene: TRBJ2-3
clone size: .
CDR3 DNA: TGCAGTGCTAGAGCCCCCCAGGTTGGCGGGGATCTCGGCACAGATACGCAGTATTTT
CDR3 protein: CSARAPQVGGDLGTDTQYF

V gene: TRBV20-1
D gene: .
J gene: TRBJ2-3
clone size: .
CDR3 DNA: TGCAGTGCTCCCTTTAGAGGTACGCAGTATTTT
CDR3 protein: CSAPFRGTQYF

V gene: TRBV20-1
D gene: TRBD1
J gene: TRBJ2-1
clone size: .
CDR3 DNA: TGCAGTGCCGCCCGGGACAGCTCCTACAATGAGCAGTTCTTC
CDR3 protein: CSAARDSSYNEQFF

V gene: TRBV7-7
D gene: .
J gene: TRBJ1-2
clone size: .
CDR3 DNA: TGTGCCAGCAGCCTTCACTTCGGGGCCTCTTATGGCTACACCTTC
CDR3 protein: CASSLHFGASYGYTF

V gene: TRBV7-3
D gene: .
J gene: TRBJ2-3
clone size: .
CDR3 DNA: TGCGCCAGCAGTCAAGACGGAGGGACGCAGTATTTT
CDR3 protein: CASSQDGGTQYF

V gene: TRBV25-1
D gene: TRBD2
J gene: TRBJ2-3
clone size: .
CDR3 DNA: TGTGCCAGCAGTGAATTGACTAGCGGGTACACAGATACGCAGTATTTT
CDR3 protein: CASSELTSGYTDTQYF

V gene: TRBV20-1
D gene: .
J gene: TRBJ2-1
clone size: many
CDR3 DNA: TGCAGTGGTCTAGAGAACAATGAGCAGTTCTTC
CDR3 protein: CSGLENNEQFF

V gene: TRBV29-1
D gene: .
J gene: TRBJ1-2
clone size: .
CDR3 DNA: TGCAGCGTTCAACAGAGATCTCGATCCGGCTACACCTTC
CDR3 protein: CSVQQRSRSGYTF